This TCR beta chain was sequenced in a study of T cell responses to AZD1222 COVID-19 vaccine (dated by TCRdb to 2020 to 2023). Broadly, across the study: Because spike-specific TCR depth and breadth did not differ between the two schedules, AZD1222 recipients who got a second dose at roughly 4 weeks were pooled with those who got a second dose at roughly 12 weeks. TCR sequencing was performed for over 230 trial participants, of whom around 200 were given two doses of AZD1222 and roughly 25 were given two doses of MenACWY control vaccine. Trial participants were enrolled by age into subgroups of 18-55, 56-69 and 70-plus years, and approximately 150, 30 and 60 TCR-sequenced participants, respectively, were included in these subgroups. Results and caveats for the whole study, not just this receptor: Spike-specific TCR breadth and depth rose significantly after two AZD1222 doses compared with day 0 and with MenACWY recipients. The whole spike protein was spanned by vaccine-associated CD4 TCRs, and dominant responses were seen in regions 160-218 and 743-854. Reportedly, close to half of the unique spike-specific TCRs recognized epitopes lying outside the regions that are mutated in the B.1.351 and B.1.1.7 variants. Because no samples from the day 14 peak response were available, repertoires could be characterized only after the peak T cell response. Conclusions about previously exposed vaccinees were limited because only a handful of AZD1222 recipients were SARS-CoV-2 seropositive at baseline. Participants were mostly white British, with more females than males. The authors suggested clonal diversity may have been underestimated. The 56-69-year group was small, and its depth increase did not reach significance, likely because of low power.

V loses 5 bases at its end and J loses 9 bases; junction bases beyond the gene matches: 4. CDR1 and CDR2 were assigned from the germline V gene as SGHTA and FQGTGA. There are 13 amino acids in the CDR3, from cysteine to phenylalanine inclusive. Only CDR3 DNA is held: 39 bases, read in frame from base 1. Details on this clone: The target of this receptor is not known. No base quality values were provided; no much bigger clone lies one nucleotide off.

The time point label on this specimen signifies: baseline before first vaccination. Samples from vaccinated people were obtained from the UK trials COV001 and COV002, which included a single-blind randomized controlled phase 2/3 trial of AZD1222 (ChAdOx1 nCoV-19) in healthy adults. Trial participant PBMC samples were collected at day 0 and day 28 after the second dose for TCRbeta chain sequencing. The CDR3 regions of human TCRbeta chains were subjected to immunosequencing. In the original analysis: TCRs in the repertoires were compared against a reference library of SARS-CoV-2-specific TCRs that had been generated with the MIRA antigen-specificity platform. Breadth meant the fraction of unique TCRs that were SARS-CoV-2-associated, whereas depth meant the fraction of total T cells that were SARS-CoV-2-associated. Each spike-specific TCR was assigned to its reactive spike region and to a CD4 or CD8 class using the MIRA data. Log10-transformed breadth and depth values were compared by one-way ANOVA with Sidak's multiple comparisons tests. Here the immuneACCESS table is served through TCRdb, limited to in-frame sequences with V and J called. Missing clones are a known gap in these copies; in checked studies unresolved V genes cover under half, and the rest lacks a known reason. The V and J calls and the clone size are those of that table, but D and trimming were determined from the DNA. This sample holds approximately 92,000 clones; nearly 90% were observed only once. The ten largest clones take up around 3.1% of the sample.

Rearrangement joined TRBV7-3 to TRBJ2-5, with 12 bases in between that match TRBD2. The sequences come from peripheral blood, collected on day 0 of AZD1222 vaccination. The clonotype originates from an adult in good health. The DNA sequence follows: TGTGCCAGCAGCGAACTAGCGGGAGGCCCCCAGTACTTC. Its protein product is CASSELAGGPQYF. The entire variable domain, with the stretches around the CDR3 drawn from the reference TRBV7-3 and TRBJ2-5 proteins, is GAGVSQTPSNKVTEKGKYVELRCDPISGHTALYWYRQSLGQGPEFLIYFQGTGAADDSGLPNDRFFAVRPEGSVSTLKIQRTERGDSAVYLCASSELAGGPQYFGPGTRLLVL.